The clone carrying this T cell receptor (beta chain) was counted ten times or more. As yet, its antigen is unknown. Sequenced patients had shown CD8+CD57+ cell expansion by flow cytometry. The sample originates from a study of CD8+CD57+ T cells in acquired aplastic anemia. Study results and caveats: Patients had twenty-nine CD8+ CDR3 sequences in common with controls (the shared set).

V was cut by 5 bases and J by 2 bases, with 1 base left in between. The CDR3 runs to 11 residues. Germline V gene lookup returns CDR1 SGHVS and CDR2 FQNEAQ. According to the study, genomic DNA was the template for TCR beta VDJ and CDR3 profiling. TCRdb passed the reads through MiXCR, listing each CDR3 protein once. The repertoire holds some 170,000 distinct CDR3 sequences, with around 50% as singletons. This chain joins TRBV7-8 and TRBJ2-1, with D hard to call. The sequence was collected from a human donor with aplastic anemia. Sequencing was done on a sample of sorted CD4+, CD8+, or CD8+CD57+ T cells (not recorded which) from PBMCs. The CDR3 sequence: CASSPYNEQFF. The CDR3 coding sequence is TGTGCCAGCAGCCCCTACAATGAGCAGTTCTTC.